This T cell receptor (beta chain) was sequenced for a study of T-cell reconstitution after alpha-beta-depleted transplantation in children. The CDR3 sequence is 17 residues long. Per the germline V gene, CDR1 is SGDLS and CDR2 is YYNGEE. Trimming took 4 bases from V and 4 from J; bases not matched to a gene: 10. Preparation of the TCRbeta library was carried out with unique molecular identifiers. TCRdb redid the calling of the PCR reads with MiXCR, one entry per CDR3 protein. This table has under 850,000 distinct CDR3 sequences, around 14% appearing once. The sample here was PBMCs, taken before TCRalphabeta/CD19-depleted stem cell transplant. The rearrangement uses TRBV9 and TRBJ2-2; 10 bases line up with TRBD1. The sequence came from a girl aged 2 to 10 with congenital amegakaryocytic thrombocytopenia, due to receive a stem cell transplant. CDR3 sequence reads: CASSSGQGVSGTGELFF. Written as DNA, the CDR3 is TGTGCCAGCAGCTCCGGACAGGGGGTATCGGGCACCGGGGAGCTGTTTTTT.